These T cell receptor beta chains were read from a single sample in a study of blood T cell repertoires in COVID-19. Method: immunoSEQ multiplex PCR; TCRdb's copy keeps in-frame clones and lacks some. There are roughly 55,000 clones in the sample; more than 60% occur only once, and roughly 10% lies in the top ten. Sequences were obtained from peripheral blood. These receptors were obtained from a human donor in a cohort sampled during active COVID-19. CDR3s include the opening cysteine and the closing phenylalanine or tryptophan.

j_call v_call cdr3_aa
TRBJ1-4 TRBV5-6 CASSLATEVSREKLFF
TRBJ2-7 TRBV3-1/TRBV3-2 CASSQVSGYEQYF
TRBJ2-7 TRBV10-1 CASSDPLDNSYEQYF
TRBJ2-7 TRBV30 CAWSLRGYEQYF
TRBJ2-7 TRBV2 CASRLGRGPYEQYF
TRBJ2-7 TRBV7-2 CASSLGLAGGEQYF
TRBJ1-3 TRBV6-5 CASSHTGEAGNTIYF
TRBJ1-1 TRBV7-2 CASSPPGNTEAFF
TRBJ1-5 TRBV27 CASSSQPGASQHF
TRBJ2-3 TRBV9 CASSVGGRNTDTQYF
TRBJ2-1 TRBV11-1 CASSQSTGYNEQFF
TRBJ2-7 TRBV6-2/TRBV6-3 CASSYGGVYEQYF
TRBJ2-7 TRBV6-2/TRBV6-3 CASSYGTALFYEQYF
TRBJ2-7 TRBV11-3 CASSLEVYRVVSTYEQYF
TRBJ2-3 TRBV15 CATSRRTSSSTDTQYF
TRBJ1-1 TRBV6-5 CASSYASRGPTHSAFF
TRBJ2-1 TRBV9 CASSVARGYNEQFF
TRBJ2-3 TRBV6-2/TRBV6-3 CASSYDPGFTHSTDTQYF
TRBJ2-3 TRBV5-1 CASSGGGGGSSTDTQYF
TRBJ2-7 TRBV5-8 CASSRDSYEQYF
TRBJ2-7 TRBV7-8 CASSLPMVGVNEQYF
TRBJ2-1 TRBV19 CASSIADAGPYNEQFF
TRBJ2-7 TRBV5-4 CASRDTDSYEQYF
TRBJ2-1 TRBV7-9 CASSLVQGTYNEQFF
TRBJ2-5 TRBV11-2 CASSPYSGSKETQYF
TRBJ1-5 TRBV30 CAWSRQGDNQPQHF
TRBJ1-4 TRBV3-1/TRBV3-2 CASSQGEVRPFF
TRBJ2-1 TRBV30 CAWSKLNEQFF
TRBJ2-7 TRBV27 CASSLAPPSSYEQYF
TRBJ2-5 TRBV3-1/TRBV3-2 CASSQVEFGTQYF
TRBJ1-5 TRBV30 CAWSRWGVLNQPQHF
TRBJ1-5 TRBV10-2 CASSESTGSKAPQHF
TRBJ2-3 TRBV3-1/TRBV3-2 CASSLRTLRYTDTQYF
TRBJ2-5 TRBV18 CASSPQGALQETQYF
TRBJ2-5 TRBV7-9 CASSLRTTRETQYF
TRBJ1-4 TRBV6-5 CASRTGGYNEKLFF
TRBJ2-5 TRBV30 CAWSVLLETQYF
TRBJ1-1 TRBV19 CASTLDRGRTEAFF
TRBJ1-4 TRBV10-3 CAIRASGTDNEKLFF
TRBJ1-1 TRBV20-1 CSASQGAAEAFF
TRBJ1-1 TRBV28 CASSPPDIMNTEAFF
TRBJ1-2 TRBV11-2 CASSLSTNYGYTF
TRBJ2-2 TRBV24-1 CATSDLSGAGYTGELFF
TRBJ2-2 TRBV15 CATSLVNTGELFF
TRBJ2-3 TRBV24-1 CATSVRTSTDTQYF
TRBJ2-1 TRBV6-6 CASSPGQGIRFRGDEQFF
TRBJ1-6 TRBV28 CASSFPSDSYNSPLHF
TRBJ1-1 TRBV7-2 CASSFSGGRTEAFF
TRBJ1-4 TRBV6-5 CASRASWGEKLFF
TRBJ2-1 TRBV11-3 CASSLAYRAHNEQFF